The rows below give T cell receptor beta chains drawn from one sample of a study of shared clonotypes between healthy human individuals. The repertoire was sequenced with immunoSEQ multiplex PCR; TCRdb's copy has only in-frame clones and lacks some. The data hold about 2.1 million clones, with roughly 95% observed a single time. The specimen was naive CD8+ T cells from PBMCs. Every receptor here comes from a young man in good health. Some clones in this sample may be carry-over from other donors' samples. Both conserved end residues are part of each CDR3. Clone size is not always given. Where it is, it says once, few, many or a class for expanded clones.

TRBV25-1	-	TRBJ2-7	CASSEGGAGGAYEQYF
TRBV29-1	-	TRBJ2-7	CSVEDPGTGSNEQYF
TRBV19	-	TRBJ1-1	CASSIGGQGATEAFF
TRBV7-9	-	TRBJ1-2	CASSSGLESGYTF
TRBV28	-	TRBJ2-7	CASSLFSRDSQYF
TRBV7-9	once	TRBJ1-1	CASSSGGATEAFF
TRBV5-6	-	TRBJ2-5	CASSLALRLQETQYF
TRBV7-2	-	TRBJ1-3	CASSLRTDLEYSGNTIYF
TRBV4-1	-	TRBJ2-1	CASSQEPGQNNEQFF
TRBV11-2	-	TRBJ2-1	CASSFRDLTREQFF
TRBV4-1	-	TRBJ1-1	CASSQDKGRYTEAFF
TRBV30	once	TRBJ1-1	CAWADKNFMNTEAFF
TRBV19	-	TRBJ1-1	CASSPEGEQGNTEAFF
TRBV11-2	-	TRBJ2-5	CASSTRETSGTVVETQYF
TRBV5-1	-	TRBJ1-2	CASSLGLPRGYTF
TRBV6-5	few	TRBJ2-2	CASSYLRQTGELFF
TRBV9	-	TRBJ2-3	CASSAQPTDTQYF
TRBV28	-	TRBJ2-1	CASSLYRAGETINEQFF
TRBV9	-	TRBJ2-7	CASSVGRGQGVYEQYF
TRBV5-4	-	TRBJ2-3	CASSLLPGPVITDTQYF
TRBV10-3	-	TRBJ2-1	CAISELERTYNEQFF
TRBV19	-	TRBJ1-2	CASSVIHRGYGYTF
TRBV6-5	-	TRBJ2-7	CASSWQTGYEQYF
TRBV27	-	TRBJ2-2	CASSPSRGLYTGELFF
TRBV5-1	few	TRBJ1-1	CASSHTGQDTEAFF
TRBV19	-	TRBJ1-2	CASSISQLTFDYGYTF
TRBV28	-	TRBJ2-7	CASSLSGTAVYEQYF
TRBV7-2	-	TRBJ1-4	CASSLPAGPYNEKLFF
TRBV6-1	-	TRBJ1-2	CASSEAPGGYGYTF
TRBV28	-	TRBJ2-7	CASRGLRAPKYEQYF
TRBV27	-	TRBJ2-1	CASRRQGYNEQFF
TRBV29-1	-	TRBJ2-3	CSVEDSHTQYF
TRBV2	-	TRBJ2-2	CASSEAAGTGTGELFF
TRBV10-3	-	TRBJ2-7	CAITSEGYEQYF
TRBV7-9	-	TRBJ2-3	CASSSRGTDTQYF
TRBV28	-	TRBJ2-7	CASSNRVLGEQYF
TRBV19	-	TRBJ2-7	CASSIGAVYEQYF
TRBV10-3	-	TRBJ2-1	CATQMAPYNEQFF
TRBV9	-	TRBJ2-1	CASSVDGRIEQFF
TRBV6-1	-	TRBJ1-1	CASSPTGRRTEAFF
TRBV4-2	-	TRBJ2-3	CASSQELGGGPTDTQYF
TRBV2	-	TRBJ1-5	CASSRTVGNQPQHF
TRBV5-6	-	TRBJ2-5	CASSLVGGETQYF
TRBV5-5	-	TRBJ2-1	CASSSLGQGANEQFF
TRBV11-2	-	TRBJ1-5	CASSPSRGQGSNQPQHF
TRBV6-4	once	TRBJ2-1	CASRTFTGTDEQFF
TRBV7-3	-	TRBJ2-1	CASSLGLAGYNEQFF
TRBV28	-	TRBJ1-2	CASSFPGSQYYGYTF